This T cell receptor (beta chain) emerged from a study of neurological immune-mediated disorders. Notes on the study in general: Private repertoires in all groups were suggested by the absence of shared CDR3 amino acid sequences among expanded clones across subjects.

The CDR3 totals 13 residues. Trimming removed 5 bases from V and 9 bases from J, with 14 bases in between. Germline lookup yields CDR1 SNHLY and CDR2 FYNNEI. The table lists this clonotype with a few counts. Its antigen is not identified. Being one base from a much bigger clone, this may be a read error. Each CDR3 protein is one row after TCRdb ran MiXCR on the 5' RACE reads. The sample holds about 48,000 distinct CDR3 sequences, roughly 2% seen once. The sequenced sample was PBMCs. J is TRBJ2-1 and V is TRBV2; D unresolved. This receptor was obtained from a middle-aged woman with multiple sclerosis. Here the CDR3 reads CASSPKEWREQFF. The DNA of the CDR3 is TGTGCCAGCAGTCCTAAGGAGTGGCGTGAGCAGTTCTTC.